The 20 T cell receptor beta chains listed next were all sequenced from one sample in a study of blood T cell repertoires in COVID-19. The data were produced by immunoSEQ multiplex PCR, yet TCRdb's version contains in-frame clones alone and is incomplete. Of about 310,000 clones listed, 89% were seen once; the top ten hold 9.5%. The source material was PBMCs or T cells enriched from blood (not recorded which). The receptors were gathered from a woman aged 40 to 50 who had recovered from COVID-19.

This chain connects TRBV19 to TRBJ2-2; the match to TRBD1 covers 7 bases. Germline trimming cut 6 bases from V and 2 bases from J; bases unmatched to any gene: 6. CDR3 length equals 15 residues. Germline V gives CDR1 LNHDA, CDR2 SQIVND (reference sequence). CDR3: CASRGTVRNTGELFF. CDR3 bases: TGTGCCAGTAGGGGGACAGTGAGAAACACCGGGGAGCTGTTTTTT.

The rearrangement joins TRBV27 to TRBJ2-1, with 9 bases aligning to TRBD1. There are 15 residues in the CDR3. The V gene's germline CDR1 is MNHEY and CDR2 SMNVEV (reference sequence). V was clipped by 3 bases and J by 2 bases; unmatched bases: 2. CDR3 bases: TGTGCCAGCAGTTTCGGGACAGGGACCTACAATGAGCAGTTCTTC. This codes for CASSFGTGTYNEQFF.

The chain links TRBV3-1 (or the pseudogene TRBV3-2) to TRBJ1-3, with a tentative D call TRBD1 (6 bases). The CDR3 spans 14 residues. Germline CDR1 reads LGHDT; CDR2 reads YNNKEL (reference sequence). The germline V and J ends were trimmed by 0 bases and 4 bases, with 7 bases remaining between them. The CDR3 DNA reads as TGTGCCAGCAGCCAAGAGGACAGAGGAAACACCATATATTTT. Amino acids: CASSQEDRGNTIYF.

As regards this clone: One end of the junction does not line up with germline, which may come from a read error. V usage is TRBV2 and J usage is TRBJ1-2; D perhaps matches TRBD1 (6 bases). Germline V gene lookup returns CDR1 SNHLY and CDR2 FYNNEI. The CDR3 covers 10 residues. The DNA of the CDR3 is TGTGCCAGCAGTGAAGCCAGGACAGCCTTC. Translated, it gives CASSEARTAF.

The CDR3 sequence: CASSLGTRGQETQYF. DNA of the CDR3: TGTGCCAGCTCGCTTGGGACTAGAGGTCAAGAGACCCAGTACTTC. The chain carries TRBV18 and TRBJ2-5; 8 bases are a match to TRBD2. Germline V gene sequence: CDR1 KGHSH, CDR2 LQKENI. The trim removed 6 bases at V and 2 bases at J, leaving 8 bases unmatched. This CDR3 is 15 amino acids long.

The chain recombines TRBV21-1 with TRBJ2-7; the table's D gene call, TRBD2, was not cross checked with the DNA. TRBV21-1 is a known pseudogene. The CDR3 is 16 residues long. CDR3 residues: CASSIPSGLPSYEQYF. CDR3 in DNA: TGTGCCAGCAGCATCCCTAGCGGGCTACCCTCCTACGAGCAGTACTTC.

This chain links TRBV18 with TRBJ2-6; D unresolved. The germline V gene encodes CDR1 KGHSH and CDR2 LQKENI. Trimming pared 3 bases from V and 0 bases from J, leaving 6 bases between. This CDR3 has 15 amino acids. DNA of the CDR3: TGTGCCAGCTCACCGGCTAGCTCTGGGGCCAACGTCCTGACTTTC. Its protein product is CASSPASSGANVLTF.

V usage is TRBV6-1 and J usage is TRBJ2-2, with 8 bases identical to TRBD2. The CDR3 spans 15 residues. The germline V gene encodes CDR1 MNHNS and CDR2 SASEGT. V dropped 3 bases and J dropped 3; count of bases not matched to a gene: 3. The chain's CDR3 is CASSESAGDTGELFF. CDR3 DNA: TGTGCCAGCAGTGAGTCAGCGGGAGACACCGGGGAGCTGTTTTTT.

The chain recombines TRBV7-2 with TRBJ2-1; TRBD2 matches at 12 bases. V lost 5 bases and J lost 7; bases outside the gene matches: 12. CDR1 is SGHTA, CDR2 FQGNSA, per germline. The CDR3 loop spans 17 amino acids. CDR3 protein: CASSPRWGLAGGNEQFF. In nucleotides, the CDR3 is TGTGCCAGCAGCCCCCGATGGGGCCTAGCGGGGGGGAATGAGCAGTTCTTC. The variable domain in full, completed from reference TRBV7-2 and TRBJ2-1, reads GAGVSQSPSNKVTEKGKDVELRCDPISGHTALYWYRQSLGQGLEFLIYFQGNSAPDKSGLPSDRFSAERTGGSVSTLTIQRTQQEDSAVYLCASSPRWGLAGGNEQFFGPGTRLTVL.

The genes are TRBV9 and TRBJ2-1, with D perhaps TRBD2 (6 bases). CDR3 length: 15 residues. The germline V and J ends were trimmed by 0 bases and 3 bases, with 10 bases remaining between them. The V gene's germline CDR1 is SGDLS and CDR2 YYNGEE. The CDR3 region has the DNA TGTGCCAGCAGCGTAGTCGGGGGAGTCTACAATGAGCAGTTCTTC. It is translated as CASSVVGGVYNEQFF. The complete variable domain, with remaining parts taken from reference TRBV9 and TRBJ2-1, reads DSGVTQTPKHLITATGQRVTLRCSPRSGDLSVYWYQQSLDQGLQFLIQYYNGEERAKGNILERFSAQQFPDLHSELNLSSLELGDSALYFCASSVVGGVYNEQFFGPGTRLTVL.

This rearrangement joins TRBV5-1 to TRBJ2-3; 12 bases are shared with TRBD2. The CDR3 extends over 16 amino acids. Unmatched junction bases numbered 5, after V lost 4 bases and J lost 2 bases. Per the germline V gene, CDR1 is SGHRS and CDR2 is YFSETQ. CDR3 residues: CASSRTSGAYTDTQYF. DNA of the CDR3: TGCGCCAGCAGCAGGACTAGCGGGGCATACACAGATACGCAGTATTTT.

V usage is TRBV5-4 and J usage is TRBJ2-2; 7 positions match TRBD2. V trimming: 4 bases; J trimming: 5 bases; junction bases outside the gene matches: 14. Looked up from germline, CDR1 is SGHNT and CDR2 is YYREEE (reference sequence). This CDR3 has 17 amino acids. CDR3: CASSLGLPQGNTGELFF. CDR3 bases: TGTGCCAGCAGCCTGGGACTACCGCAAGGGAATACCGGGGAGCTGTTTTTT.

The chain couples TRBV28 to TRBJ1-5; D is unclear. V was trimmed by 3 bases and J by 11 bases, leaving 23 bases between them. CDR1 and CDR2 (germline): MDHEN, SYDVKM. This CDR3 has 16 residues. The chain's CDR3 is CASSFRSGRSITSQHF. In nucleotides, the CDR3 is TGTGCCAGCAGTTTTCGGTCCGGGAGGTCTATCACGTCCCAGCATTTT.

CDR3 amino acids: CASSYEVGEAFF. For the CDR3, the DNA is TGTGCCAGCAGTTACGAGGTCGGTGAAGCTTTCTTT. V usage is TRBV6-2 or TRBV6-3 and J usage is TRBJ1-1; D unresolved. The V and J ends lost 2 bases and 7 bases respectively, with 8 bases between them. CDR3 length: 12 residues. From germline, CDR1 is MNHEY and CDR2 SVGEGT.

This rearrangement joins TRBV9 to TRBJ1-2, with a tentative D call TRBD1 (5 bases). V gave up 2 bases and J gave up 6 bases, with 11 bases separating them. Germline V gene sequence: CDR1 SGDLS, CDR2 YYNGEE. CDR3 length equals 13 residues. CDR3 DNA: TGTGCCAGCAGCGTCGACAGATGGGATGGCTACACCTTC. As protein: CASSVDRWDGYTF. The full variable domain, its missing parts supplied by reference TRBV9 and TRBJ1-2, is DSGVTQTPKHLITATGQRVTLRCSPRSGDLSVYWYQQSLDQGLQFLIQYYNGEERAKGNILERFSAQQFPDLHSELNLSSLELGDSALYFCASSVDRWDGYTFGSGTRLTVV.

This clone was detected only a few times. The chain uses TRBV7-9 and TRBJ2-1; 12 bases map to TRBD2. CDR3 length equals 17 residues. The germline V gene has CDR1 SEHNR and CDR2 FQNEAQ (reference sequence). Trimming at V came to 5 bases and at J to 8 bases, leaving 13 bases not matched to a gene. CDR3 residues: CASSPPTSGSGFHEQFF. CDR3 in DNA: TGTGCCAGCAGCCCCCCGACTAGCGGGAGCGGTTTCCATGAGCAGTTCTTC.

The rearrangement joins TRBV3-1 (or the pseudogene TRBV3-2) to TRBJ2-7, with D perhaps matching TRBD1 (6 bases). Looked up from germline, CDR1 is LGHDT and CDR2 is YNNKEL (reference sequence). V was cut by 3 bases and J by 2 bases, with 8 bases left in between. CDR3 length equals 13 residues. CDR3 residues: CASSHRGPYEQYF. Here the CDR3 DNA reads TGTGCCAGCAGCCACAGGGGTCCCTACGAGCAGTACTTC.

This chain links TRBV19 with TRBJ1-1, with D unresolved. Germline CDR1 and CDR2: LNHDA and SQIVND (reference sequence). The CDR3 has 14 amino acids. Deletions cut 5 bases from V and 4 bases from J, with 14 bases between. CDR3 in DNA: TGTGCCAGTAGTCCGTCCTACCCCCCCACTGAAGCTTTCTTT. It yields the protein CASSPSYPPTEAFF.

This CDR3 reads CASSFDRGRTYEQYF. CDR3 sequence (DNA): TGTGCCAGCAGCTTCGACAGGGGGCGCACCTACGAGCAGTACTTC. The J gene is TRBJ2-7, the V gene TRBV11-1; 10 bases are a match to TRBD1. Unmatched junction bases numbered 4, after V lost 3 bases and J lost 2 bases. From germline, CDR1 is SGHAT and CDR2 FQDESV (reference sequence). This CDR3 is 15 amino acids long.

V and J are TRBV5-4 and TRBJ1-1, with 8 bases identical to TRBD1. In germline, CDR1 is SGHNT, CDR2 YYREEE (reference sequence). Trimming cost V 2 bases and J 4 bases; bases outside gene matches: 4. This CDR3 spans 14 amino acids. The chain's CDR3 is CASSLTGGSTEAFF. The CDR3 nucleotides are TGTGCCAGCAGCTTAACAGGGGGGAGCACTGAAGCTTTCTTT. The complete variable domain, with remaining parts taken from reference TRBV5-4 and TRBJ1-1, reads ETGVTQSPTHLIKTRGQQVTLRCSSQSGHNTVSWYQQALGQGPQFIFQYYREEENGRGNFPPRFSGLQFPNYSSELNVNALELDDSALYLCASSLTGGSTEAFFGQGTRLTVV.